This is a list of T cell receptor beta chains from one sample in a study of blood T cell repertoires in COVID-19. Clones were sequenced by immunoSEQ multiplex PCR, and TCRdb holds only the in-frame ones, with some missing. The repertoire has more than 35,000 clones, approximately 85% of them found once; the top ten carry roughly 9.9%. Material for sequencing was peripheral blood. The receptors stem from a human donor in a cohort sampled during active COVID-19. Both conserved end residues are trimmed from each CDR3. Each record gives: J gene, D gene, V gene, CDR3 protein. D genes are given only for firm matches.

TRBJ2-3	-	TRBV2	ASSEGRGVTDTQY
TRBJ1-2	-	TRBV30	AWSGLIGGGYT
TRBJ1-6	-	TRBV14	ASSQVSGSYNSPLH
TRBJ2-7	-	TRBV4-1	ASSHADSGYEQY
TRBJ2-3	TRBD2	TRBV7-8	ASSKGLAGGPGTDTQY
TRBJ1-1	TRBD1	TRBV6-2/TRBV6-3	ASSYSSMGTGEFILTEAF
TRBJ2-5	TRBD1	TRBV12-3/TRBV12-4	ASRQGAQETQY
TRBJ1-2	-	TRBV10-3	ARSAGDGRGYT
TRBJ1-1	-	TRBV2	ASSVVGASTEAF
TRBJ1-5	-	TRBV4-1	ASSRGGSNQPQH